This T cell receptor beta chain comes out of a study of T cell clones after liver transplantation. TCRdb's copy holds only in-frame clones and misses some; the assay was immunoSEQ multiplex PCR. The sample lists 51,000 or so clones, approximately 87% occurring once. In its sample, this clone was seen once. V was clipped by 3 bases and J by 6 bases, with 15 bases between them. This CDR3 spans 14 amino acids. CDR1 SGDLS and CDR2 YYNGEE come from the germline V gene. This TCR was sampled from a human patient who received a liver transplant. T cells may partly derive from the graft donor. The chain employs TRBV9 and TRBJ1-2; D unclear. The specimen was CD8+ T cells from blood, collected 12 months after liver transplant. CDR3 residues: CASSAEGRNNGYTF. The CDR3 DNA follows: TGTGCCAGCAGCGCAGAAGGACGGAACAATGGCTACACCTTC.